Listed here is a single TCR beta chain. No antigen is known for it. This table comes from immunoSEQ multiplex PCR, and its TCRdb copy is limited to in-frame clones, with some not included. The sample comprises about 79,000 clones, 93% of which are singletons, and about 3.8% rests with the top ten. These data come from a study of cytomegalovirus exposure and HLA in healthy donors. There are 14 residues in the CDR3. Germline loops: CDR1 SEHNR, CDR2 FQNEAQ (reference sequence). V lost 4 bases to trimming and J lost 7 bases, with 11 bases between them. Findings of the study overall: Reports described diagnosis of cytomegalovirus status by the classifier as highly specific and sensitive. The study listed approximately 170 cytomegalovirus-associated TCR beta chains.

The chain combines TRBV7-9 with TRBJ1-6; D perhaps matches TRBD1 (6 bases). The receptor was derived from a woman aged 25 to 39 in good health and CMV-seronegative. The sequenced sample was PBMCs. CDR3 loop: CASSSTGRNSPLHF. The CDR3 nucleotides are TGTGCCAGCAGCTCGACAGGTCGCAATTCACCCCTCCACTTT.